Below, 5 T cell receptor beta chains from the same sample are listed, as sequenced in a study of blood T cell repertoires in COVID-19. This table comes from immunoSEQ multiplex PCR, and its TCRdb copy is limited to in-frame clones, with some not included. Among some 140,000 clones, about 85% were seen once, and the ten largest hold approximately 5%. Sequencing was carried out using peripheral blood. These receptors were collected from a woman in her 70s with COVID-19, enrolled during active disease.

The table lists this clone with a count of one. The genes are TRBV5-1 and TRBJ2-7, with 7 bases matching TRBD2. Germline V gene lookup returns CDR1 SGHRS and CDR2 YFSETQ. Germline trimming cut 0 bases from V and 2 bases from J; bases unmatched to any gene: 5. This CDR3 region has 15 residues. CDR3 bases: TGCGCCAGCAGCTTGGTTTTTGGGGGGGCCTACGAGCAGTACTTC. It codes for CASSLVFGGAYEQYF.

The rearrangement links TRBV28 to TRBJ2-3; 8 bases are a match to TRBD2. CDR3 size: 17 residues. The ends lost 5 bases at V and 2 bases at J; junction bases unmatched: 12. Germline V gene lookup returns CDR1 MDHEN and CDR2 SYDVKM. For the CDR3, the DNA is TGTGCCAGCAGTCCGCCTCGTTTAGCGGGATACACAGATACGCAGTATTTT. Its protein is CASSPPRLAGYTDTQYF.

The chain recombines TRBV7-9 with TRBJ2-3; 10 positions match TRBD1. This CDR3 contains 15 residues. The trim removed 4 bases at V and 3 bases at J, leaving 4 bases unmatched. Germline lookup yields CDR1 SEHNR and CDR2 FQNEAQ (reference sequence). In nucleotides, the CDR3 is TGTGCCAGCAGCTCTCGGGACAGGGGTACAGATACGCAGTATTTT. It translates to CASSSRDRGTDTQYF.

The V call is TRBV2, the J call TRBJ1-1; D gene unclear. The germline V gene has CDR1 SNHLY and CDR2 FYNNEI. The CDR3 totals 13 residues. V lost 6 bases to trimming and J lost 6 bases, with 14 bases between them. The CDR3 DNA reads TGTGCCAGCAGCCTGAGAGGAAGCCCTGAAGCTTTCTTT. Translated: CASSLRGSPEAFF. Complete variable domain (other parts from reference TRBV2 and TRBJ1-1): EPEVTQTPSHQVTQMGQEVILRCVPISNHLYFYWYRQILGQKVEFLVSFYNNEISEKSEIFDDQFSVERPDGSNFTLKIRSTKLEDSAMYFCASSLRGSPEAFFGQGTRLTVV.

The chain employs TRBV4-2 and TRBJ1-4; D uncertain. The CDR3 runs to 14 residues. V was shortened by 5 bases and J by 5 bases, with 12 bases between the two germline ends. Germline CDR1 and CDR2: LGHNA and YNFKEQ. CDR3 DNA sequence: TGTGCCAGCAGCTACCAGACGGGGAATGAAAAACTGTTTTTT. It translates to CASSYQTGNEKLFF.